This T cell receptor beta chain is from a study of Ad26.COV2.S vaccination and SARS-CoV-2 variants. Findings and caveats of the study: The authors reported substantial breadth in spike-specific CD8+ and CD4+ T cell responses after vaccination.

This CDR3 spans 14 amino acids. The germline V gene encodes CDR1 MNHEY and CDR2 SVGAGI. With V trimmed by 4 bases and J by 4 bases, 7 bases remained unmatched. Treatment specified: roughly 20 received Ad26.COV2.S at low or high dose, single or two shots; about five received placebo; per-sample allocation not given. Sampling happened 63 days after the first vaccine or placebo injection. Wuhan-strain spike was delivered by a replication-incompetent Ad26 vector. As concerns this clone: The target antigen is unknown.

Profiled with immunoSEQ multiplex PCR; TCRdb holds only in-frame clones, not every one. The profile covers roughly 700,000 clones, with 89% appearing a single time and roughly 1.5% taken by the ten largest. J is TRBJ2-7 and V is TRBV6-5; 7 bases map to TRBD1. The TCR originated in a person between 18 and 65 years old who received the Ad26.COV2.S COVID-19 vaccine or a placebo. This material consisted of peripheral blood, taken in a trial of Ad26.COV2.S vaccine versus placebo. The CDR3 DNA reads TGTGCCAGCAGTTTGGACAGGTCCCCGTACGAGCAGTACTTC. Encoded protein: CASSLDRSPYEQYF.